This TCR beta chain is from a study of CD8 T cells in Susac syndrome. Sequencing of TCR beta was undertaken in CD8+ and CD4+ T cells derived from blood. The multiple sclerosis controls were treatment-naive patients affected by stable or active relapsing-remitting disease. FACS was used to enrich TEMRA cells, whereas the CD8+ and CD4+ T cells were obtained by negative isolation. Random hexamers were used to reverse transcribe the RNA input (roughly 0.5 to 1 ug). By means of immunoSEQ multiplex PCR, TCR beta CDR3 spanning 54 Vbeta and 13 Jbeta underwent amplification. Using its own MiXCR run on the immunoSEQ multiplex PCR reads, TCRdb lists one record per CDR3 protein. Of fewer than 300,000 distinct CDR3 sequences detected, approximately 85% appear once; the ten largest clones hold over 0.09%. This CDR3 has 15 amino acids. Germline loops: CDR1 SGHAT, CDR2 FQNNGV. With 7 bases removed from V and 5 bases from J, the gap between germline ends came to 20 bases.

Sequencing used CD8+ T cells from PBMCs. The chain uses TRBV11-2 and TRBJ1-1; D is perhaps TRBD1 (6 bases). This receptor was obtained from a human donor with multiple sclerosis. In DNA, the CDR3 is TGTGCCAGCACCTTCTGGAAAGGGGGGGAAACTGAAGCTTTCTTT. Translation: CASTFWKGGETEAFF.